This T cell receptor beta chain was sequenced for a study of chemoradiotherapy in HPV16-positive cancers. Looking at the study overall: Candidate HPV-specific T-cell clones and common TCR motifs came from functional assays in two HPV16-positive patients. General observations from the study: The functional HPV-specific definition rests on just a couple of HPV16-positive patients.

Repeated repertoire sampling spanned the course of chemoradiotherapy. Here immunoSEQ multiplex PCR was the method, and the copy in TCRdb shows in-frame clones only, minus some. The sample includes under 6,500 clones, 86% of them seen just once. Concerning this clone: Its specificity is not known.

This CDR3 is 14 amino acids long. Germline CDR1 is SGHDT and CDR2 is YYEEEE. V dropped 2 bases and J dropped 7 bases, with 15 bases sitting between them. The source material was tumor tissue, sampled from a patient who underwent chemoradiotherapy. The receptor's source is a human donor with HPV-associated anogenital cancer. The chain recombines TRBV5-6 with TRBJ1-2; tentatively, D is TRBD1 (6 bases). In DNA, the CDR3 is TGTGCCAGCAGCTTAGTGGGACATGGGTCTGGCTACACCTTC. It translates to CASSLVGHGSGYTF.